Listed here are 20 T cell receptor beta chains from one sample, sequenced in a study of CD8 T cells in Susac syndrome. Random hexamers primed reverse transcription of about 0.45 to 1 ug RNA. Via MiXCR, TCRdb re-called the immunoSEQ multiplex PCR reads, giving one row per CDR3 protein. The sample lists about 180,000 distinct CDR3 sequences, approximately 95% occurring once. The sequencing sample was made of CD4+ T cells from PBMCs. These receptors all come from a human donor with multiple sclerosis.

The CDR3 protein is CSVWTGNIGYTF. The DNA of the CDR3 is TGCAGCGTCTGGACAGGGAATATTGGCTACACCTTC. The chain is built from TRBV29-1 and TRBJ1-2; 8 bases line up with TRBD1. CDR1 and CDR2 (germline): SQVTM, ANQGSEA. There are 12 residues in the CDR3. Trimming took 6 bases from V and 7 from J; bases not matched to a gene: 7.

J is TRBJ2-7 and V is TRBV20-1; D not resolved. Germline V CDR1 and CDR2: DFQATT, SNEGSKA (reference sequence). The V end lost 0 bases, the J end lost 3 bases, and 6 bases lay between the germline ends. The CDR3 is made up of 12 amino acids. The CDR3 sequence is CSARDQLYEQYF. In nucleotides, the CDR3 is TGCAGTGCTAGAGATCAACTCTACGAGCAGTACTTC.

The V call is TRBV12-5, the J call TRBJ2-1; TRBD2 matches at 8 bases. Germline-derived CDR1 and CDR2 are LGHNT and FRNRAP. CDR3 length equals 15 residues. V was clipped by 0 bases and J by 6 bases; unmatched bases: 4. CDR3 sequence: CASGLVSSGSNEQFF. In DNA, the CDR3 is TGTGCTAGTGGTTTGGTATCCAGCGGGAGCAATGAGCAGTTCTTC.

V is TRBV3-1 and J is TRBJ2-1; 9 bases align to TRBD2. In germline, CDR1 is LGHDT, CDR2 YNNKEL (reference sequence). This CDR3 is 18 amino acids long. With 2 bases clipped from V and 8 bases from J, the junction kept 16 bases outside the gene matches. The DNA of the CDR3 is TGTGCCAGCAGCCAAAGAGCGGGGGGCCTCTATACAATCGATGAGCAGTTCTTC. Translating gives CASSQRAGGLYTIDEQFF.

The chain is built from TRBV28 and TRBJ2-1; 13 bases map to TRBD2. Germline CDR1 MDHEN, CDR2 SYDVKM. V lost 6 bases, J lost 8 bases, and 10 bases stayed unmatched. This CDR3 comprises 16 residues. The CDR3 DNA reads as TGTGCCAGCAGCTCCGGGACTAGCGGGGTCGATTATGAGCAGTTCTTC. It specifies CASSSGTSGVDYEQFF.

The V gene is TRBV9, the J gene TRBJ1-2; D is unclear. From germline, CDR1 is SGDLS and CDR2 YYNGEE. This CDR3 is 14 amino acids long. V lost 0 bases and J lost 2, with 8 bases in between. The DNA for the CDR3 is TGTGCCAGCAGCGTAGAAGGCGGGAACTATGGCTACACCTTC. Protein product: CASSVEGGNYGYTF.

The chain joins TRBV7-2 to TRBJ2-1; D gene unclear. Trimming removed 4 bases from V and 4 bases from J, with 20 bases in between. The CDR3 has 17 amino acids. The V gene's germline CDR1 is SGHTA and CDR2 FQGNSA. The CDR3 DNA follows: TGTGCCAGCAGCTCCGGCCGACTCCTTTCCCTTTACAATGAGCAGTTCTTC. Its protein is CASSSGRLLSLYNEQFF.

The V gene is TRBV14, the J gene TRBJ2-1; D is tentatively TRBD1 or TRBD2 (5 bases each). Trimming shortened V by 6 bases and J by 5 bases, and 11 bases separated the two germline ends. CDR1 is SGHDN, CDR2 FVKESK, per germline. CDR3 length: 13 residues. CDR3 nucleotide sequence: TGTGCCAGCAGAGGGACGCACGACAATGAGCAGTTCTTC. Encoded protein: CASRGTHDNEQFF.

The CDR3 DNA reads TGTGCCAGCAGCGTCGTAATTAGGGGTGGGGGCTACACCTTC. Protein product: CASSVVIRGGGYTF. The V and J genes are TRBV9 and TRBJ1-2, with D maybe TRBD1 (5 bases). The CDR3 loop spans 14 amino acids. The germline CDR1 and CDR2 sequences are SGDLS and YYNGEE. V was trimmed by 2 bases and J by 8 bases, leaving 16 bases between them.

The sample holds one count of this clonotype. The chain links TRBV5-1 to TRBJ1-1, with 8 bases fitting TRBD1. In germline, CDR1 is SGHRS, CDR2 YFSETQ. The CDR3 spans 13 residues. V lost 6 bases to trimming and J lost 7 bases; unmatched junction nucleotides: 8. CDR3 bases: TGCGCCAGCACGATAGGACAGGGCCATGAAGCTTTCTTT. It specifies CASTIGQGHEAFF.

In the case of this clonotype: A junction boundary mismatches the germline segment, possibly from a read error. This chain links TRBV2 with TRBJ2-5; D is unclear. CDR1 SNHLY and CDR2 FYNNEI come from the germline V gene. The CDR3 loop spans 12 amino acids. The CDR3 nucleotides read TGTGCCAGCAATGAAACTCCCGAGACCCAGTACTTC. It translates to CASNETPETQYF. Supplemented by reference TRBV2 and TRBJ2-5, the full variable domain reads EPEVTQTPSHQVTQMGQEVILRCVPISNHLYFYWYRQILGQKVEFLVSFYNNEISEKSEIFDDQFSVERPDGSNFTLKIRSTKLEDSAMYFCASNETPETQYFGPGTRLLVL.

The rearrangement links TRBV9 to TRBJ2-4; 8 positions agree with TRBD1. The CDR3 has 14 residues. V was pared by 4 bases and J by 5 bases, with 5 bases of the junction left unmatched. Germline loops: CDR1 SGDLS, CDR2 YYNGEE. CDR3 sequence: CASSFGTGENIQYF. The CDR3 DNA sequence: TGTGCCAGCAGCTTTGGGACAGGAGAAAACATTCAGTACTTC.

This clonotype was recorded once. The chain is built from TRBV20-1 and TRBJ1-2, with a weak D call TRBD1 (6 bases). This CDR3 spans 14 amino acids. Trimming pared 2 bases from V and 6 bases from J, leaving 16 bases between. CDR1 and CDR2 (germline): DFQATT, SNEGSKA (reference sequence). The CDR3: CSARSGGGGDGYTF. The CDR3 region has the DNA TGCAGTGCTAGAAGTGGAGGGGGAGGGGATGGCTACACCTTC.

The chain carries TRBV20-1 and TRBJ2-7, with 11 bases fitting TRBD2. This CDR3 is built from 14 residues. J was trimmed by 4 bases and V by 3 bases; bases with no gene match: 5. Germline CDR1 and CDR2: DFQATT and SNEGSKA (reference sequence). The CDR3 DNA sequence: TGCAGTGCTAGTGGTAGCGGGGGGGCTTACGAGCAGTACTTC. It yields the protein CSASGSGGAYEQYF.

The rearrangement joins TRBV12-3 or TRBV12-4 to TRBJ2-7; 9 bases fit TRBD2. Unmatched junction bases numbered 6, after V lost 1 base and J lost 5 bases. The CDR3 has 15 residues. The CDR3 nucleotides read TGTGCCAGCAGTTTAGGGCGGGGGGGCTTCGACGAGCAGTACTTC. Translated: CASSLGRGGFDEQYF.

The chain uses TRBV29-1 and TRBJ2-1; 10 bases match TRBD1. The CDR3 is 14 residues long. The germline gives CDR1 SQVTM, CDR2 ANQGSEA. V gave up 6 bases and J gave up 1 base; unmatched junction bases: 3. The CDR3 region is CSVMGQGSYNEQFF. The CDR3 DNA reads TGCAGCGTGATGGGACAGGGGTCCTACAATGAGCAGTTCTTC.

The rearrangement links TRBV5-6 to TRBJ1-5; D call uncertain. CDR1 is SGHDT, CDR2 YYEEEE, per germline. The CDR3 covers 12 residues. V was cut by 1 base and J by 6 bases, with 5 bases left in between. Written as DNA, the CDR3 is TGTGCCAGCAGCTTGTTTCTTCAGCCCCAGCATTTT. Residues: CASSLFLQPQHF.

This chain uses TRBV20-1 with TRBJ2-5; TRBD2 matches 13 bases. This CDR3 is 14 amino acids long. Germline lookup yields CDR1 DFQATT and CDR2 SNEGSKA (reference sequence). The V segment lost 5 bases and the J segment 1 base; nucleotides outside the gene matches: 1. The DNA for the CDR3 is TGCAGTGCTGGACTAGCGGGGGTCCAAGAGACCCAGTACTTC. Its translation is CSAGLAGVQETQYF.

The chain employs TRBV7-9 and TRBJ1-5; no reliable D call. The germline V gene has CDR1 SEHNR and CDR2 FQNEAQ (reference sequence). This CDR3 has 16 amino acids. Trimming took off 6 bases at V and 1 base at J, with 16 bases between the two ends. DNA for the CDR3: TGTGCCAGCAGTTCCCCGTGGGAGGGAAGCAATCAGCCCCAGCATTTT. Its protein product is CASSSPWEGSNQPQHF. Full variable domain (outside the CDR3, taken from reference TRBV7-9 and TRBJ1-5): DTGVSQNPRHKITKRGQNVTFRCDPISEHNRLYWYRQTLGQGPEFLTYFQNEAQLEKSRLLSDRFSAERPKGSFSTLEIQRTEQGDSAMYLCASSSPWEGSNQPQHFGDGTRLSIL.

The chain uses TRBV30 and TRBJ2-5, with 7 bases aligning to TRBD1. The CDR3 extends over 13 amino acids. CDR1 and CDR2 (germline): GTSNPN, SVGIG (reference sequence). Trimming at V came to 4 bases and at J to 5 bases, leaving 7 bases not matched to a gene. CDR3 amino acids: CAWNRQGTETQYF. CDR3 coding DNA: TGTGCCTGGAACCGACAGGGCACGGAGACCCAGTACTTC.